The next 23 T cell receptor beta chains were all read from a single sample in a study of CD4 T cells in relation to SARS-CoV-2 and coronaviruses. The assay was immunoSEQ multiplex PCR, and TCRdb's table has in-frame clones only and misses some. The sample yields some 35,000 clones, approximately 88% seen once. Source material: memory CD4+ T cells from PBMCs. These receptors came from an adult with COVID-19.

This chain joins TRBV7-8 and TRBJ2-7; D unresolved. Trimming took 1 base from V and 3 from J, leaving 7 bases between them. This CDR3 comprises 13 residues. CDR1 and CDR2 (germline): SGHVS, FQNEAQ. The CDR3 sequence is CASSLGADYEQYF. CDR3 bases: TGTGCCAGCAGCTTAGGGGCAGACTACGAGCAGTACTTC.

CDR3 residues: CASSPLKPVEKLFF. Here the CDR3 DNA reads TGCGCCAGCAGCCCTCTTAAGCCAGTCGAAAAACTGTTTTTT. The chain couples TRBV5-1 to TRBJ1-4; D is unresolved. The CDR3 extends over 14 amino acids. Germline V lookup: CDR1 SGHRS, CDR2 YFSETQ. The germline V and J ends were trimmed by 4 bases and 8 bases, with 15 bases remaining between them.

The genes are TRBV5-1 and TRBJ1-1; 7 bases align to TRBD1. V lost 4 bases to trimming and J lost 1 base; unmatched junction nucleotides: 4. CDR3 length: 14 residues. From germline, CDR1 is SGHRS and CDR2 YFSETQ. The CDR3 loop is CASSASGGNTEAFF. CDR3 nucleotides: TGCGCCAGCAGCGCGTCAGGGGGGAACACTGAAGCTTTCTTT.

This clone was counted a single time. The chain couples TRBV6-6 to TRBJ2-7; D is ambiguous. The V end lost 4 bases, the J end lost 3 bases, and 10 bases lay between the germline ends. The CDR3 extends over 13 amino acids. Germline V gene data show CDR1 as MNHNY and CDR2 as SVGAGI (reference sequence). The CDR3 DNA reads TGTGCCAGCAGTTCGAGAACGGGCTACGAGCAGTACTTC. It is translated as CASSSRTGYEQYF.

The gene calls are TRBV7-2 and TRBJ2-1; 9 nucleotides line up with TRBD2. J was trimmed by 9 bases and V by 3 bases; bases with no gene match: 3. The CDR3 consists of 13 residues. Germline V gene sequence: CDR1 SGHTA, CDR2 FQGNSA. The CDR3 bases are TGTGCCAGCAGCTTGCGGGGGGGCTTTGAGCAGTTCTTC. This codes for CASSLRGGFEQFF.

V and J are TRBV7-6 and TRBJ2-3; 9 positions match TRBD2. CDR1 SGHVS and CDR2 FNYEAQ come from the germline V gene. The CDR3 is made up of 16 amino acids. V shed 5 bases and J 5 bases; nucleotides not matched to a gene: 11. The chain's CDR3 is CASSPRARAGGDTQYF. CDR3 nucleotides: TGTGCCAGCAGCCCCCGAGCAAGAGCGGGGGGAGATACGCAGTATTTT.

The chain combines TRBV2 with TRBJ1-1; unclear D gene. V shed 5 bases and J shed 6 bases, with 13 bases lying between them. CDR3 size: 13 residues. The V gene's germline CDR1 is SNHLY and CDR2 FYNNEI. CDR3 coding DNA: TGTGCCAGCAGTCTGAGGGTGGGAGCTGAAGCTTTCTTT. Amino acids: CASSLRVGAEAFF.

The chain is built from TRBV29-1 and TRBJ2-7; TRBD2 might be the D (6 bases). The CDR3 covers 11 residues. Germline lookup yields CDR1 SQVTM and CDR2 ANQGSEA. V was trimmed by 6 bases and J by 5 bases, leaving 11 bases between them. DNA of the CDR3: TGCAGCGTGGAGGAGCGGGACGAGCAGTACTTC. This codes for CSVEERDEQYF.

This rearrangement joins TRBV4-2 to TRBJ2-7, with unresolved D. This CDR3 is built from 12 residues. With 4 bases removed from V and 2 bases from J, the gap between germline ends came to 6 bases. CDR1 and CDR2 (germline): LGHNA, YNFKEQ. CDR3 in amino acids: CASSPDTYEQYF. CDR3 sequence (DNA): TGTGCCAGCAGCCCAGACACCTACGAGCAGTACTTC.

The CDR3 coding sequence is TGTGCCAGTAGTATTACGAGGGTTTCCTACACCGGGGAGCTGTTTTTT. Its protein is CASSITRVSYTGELFF. The V call is TRBV19, the J call TRBJ2-2; D is possibly TRBD2 (5 bases). Germline V gene lookup returns CDR1 LNHDA and CDR2 SQIVND (reference sequence). With 3 bases removed from V and 3 bases from J, the gap between germline ends came to 14 bases. The CDR3 is made up of 16 amino acids.

The chain links TRBV6-5 to TRBJ2-5; D not certain. Germline V CDR1 and CDR2: MNHEY, SVGAGI. Trimming stripped 2 bases from V and 2 bases from J, with 9 bases between. The CDR3 totals 14 residues. The CDR3 nucleotides read TGTGCCAGCAGTTACGTGGGGTTACAAGAGACCCAGTACTTC. Protein sequence: CASSYVGLQETQYF.

J is TRBJ1-3 and V is TRBV3-1 (or the pseudogene TRBV3-2), with a possible D match to TRBD1 (5 bases). Trimming removed 4 bases from V and 2 bases from J, with 12 bases in between. The CDR3 covers 15 residues. Germline V gene data show CDR1 as LGHDT and CDR2 as YNNKEL (reference sequence). CDR3 nucleotides: TGTGCCAGCAGCCCCCGCAGGGCCACTGGAAACACCATATATTTT. This encodes CASSPRRATGNTIYF.

This clone showed up just once. The J gene is TRBJ2-1, the V gene TRBV19; 12 bases map to TRBD2. CDR3 length equals 16 residues. Germline lookup yields CDR1 LNHDA and CDR2 SQIVND (reference sequence). J gave up 6 bases and V 3 bases, and 6 bases lay outside the gene matches. This CDR3 reads CASSMPRTSGVNEQFF. DNA for the CDR3: TGTGCCAGTAGTATGCCACGGACTAGCGGGGTCAATGAGCAGTTCTTC.

A note on this clone: This same CDR3 is encoded by further DNA sequences in the sample. The rearrangement joins TRBV4-1 to TRBJ1-3, with 8 bases lining up with TRBD1. The CDR3 covers 15 residues. Germline V lookup: CDR1 MGHRA, CDR2 YSYEKL. The J segment lost 2 bases and the V segment lost 1 base, leaving 1 base of the junction unmatched. The CDR3 loop reads CASSQGTGTGNTIYF. The CDR3, as DNA: TGCGCCAGCAGCCAAGGGACAGGGACTGGAAACACCATATATTTT.

The chain uses TRBV19 and TRBJ1-1; TRBD1 aligns across 9 bases. This CDR3 has 15 amino acids. V was pared by 6 bases and J by 5 bases, with 10 bases of the junction left unmatched. Per the germline V gene, CDR1 is LNHDA and CDR2 is SQIVND (reference sequence). DNA of the CDR3: TGTGCCAGTAGGCGTCCCGGGACAGGGAGGACTGAAGCTTTCTTT. As protein: CASRRPGTGRTEAFF.

The CDR3 is CASSFGPSYEQYF. Written as DNA, the CDR3 is TGTGCCAGCAGCTTCGGACCCTCCTACGAGCAGTACTTC. The chain has TRBV7-8 and TRBJ2-7, with D hard to call. CDR3 size: 13 residues. Trimming removed 3 bases from V and 0 bases from J, with 6 bases in between. CDR1 is SGHVS and CDR2 is FQNEAQ in the germline V gene.

This chain connects TRBV6-1 to TRBJ1-5; perhaps TRBD1 as D (5 bases). Germline values: CDR1 MNHNS, CDR2 SASEGT. The ends were cut back, 3 bases at V and 0 bases at J, with 21 bases in the middle. The CDR3 is 19 amino acids. CDR3 in amino acids: CASSDGRGQGGYSNQPQHF. The DNA for the CDR3 is TGTGCCAGCAGTGACGGGAGAGGGCAGGGAGGGTATAGCAATCAGCCCCAGCATTTT.

This sequence joins TRBV27 and TRBJ2-3, with D uncertain. Per germline, CDR1 MNHEY and CDR2 SMNVEV (reference sequence). Between the trimmed V and J ends, which lost 8 bases and 1 base, there was a span of 4 bases. The CDR3 loop spans 11 amino acids. CDR3 DNA: TGTGCCAGCGGGCGCACAGATACGCAGTATTTT. Its protein is CASGRTDTQYF.

CDR3: CSVDSRQMNTEAFF. CDR3 coding DNA: TGCAGCGTAGATAGCCGGCAGATGAACACTGAAGCTTTCTTT. The chain carries TRBV29-1 and TRBJ1-1; unclear D gene. CDR1 is SQVTM, CDR2 ANQGSEA, per germline. Trimming removed 6 bases from V and 0 bases from J, with 14 bases in between. There are 14 residues in the CDR3.

The CDR3, as DNA: TGTGCCAGCAGCCAAGAGGCTTTGGGGGGGCAGTATGGCTACACCTTC. The encoded protein is CASSQEALGGQYGYTF. The gene calls are TRBV3-1 (or the pseudogene TRBV3-2) and TRBJ1-2; D perhaps matches TRBD1 (6 bases). The CDR3 runs 16 residues. In germline, CDR1 is LGHDT, CDR2 YNNKEL (reference sequence). V dropped 0 bases and J dropped 5 bases, with 16 bases sitting between them.

The chain has TRBV7-3 and TRBJ2-3; weak D call: TRBD2 (6 bases). Deletions cut 5 bases from V and 6 bases from J, with 12 bases between. The CDR3 sequence is 13 residues long. Germline V gives CDR1 SGHTA, CDR2 FQGTGA. This chain's CDR3 is CASSQAGTDTQYF. The DNA of the CDR3 is TGTGCCAGCAGCCAGGCGGGGACGGATACGCAGTATTTT.

The chain is built from TRBV7-9 and TRBJ2-7, with 8 bases identical to TRBD1. Trimming cost V 5 bases and J 6 bases; bases outside gene matches: 9. From germline, CDR1 is SEHNR and CDR2 FQNEAQ (reference sequence). The CDR3 has 14 amino acids. CDR3 sequence (DNA): TGTGCCAGCAGCCCGACGGACAGGGAGTTCGAGCAGTACTTC. Protein: CASSPTDREFEQYF.

This clone turned up a few times. This chain joins TRBV3-1 (or the pseudogene TRBV3-2) and TRBJ2-5; 7 bases agree with TRBD2. The CDR3 has 15 residues. CDR1 LGHDT and CDR2 YNNKEL come from the germline V gene (reference sequence). Germline trimming cut 4 bases from V and 1 base from J; bases unmatched to any gene: 6. As DNA, the CDR3 is TGTGCCAGCAGCCTCAGCGGGGACGCCCAAGAGACCCAGTACTTC. Its translation is CASSLSGDAQETQYF.